This is a list of T cell receptor beta chains from one sample in a study of beta chain features in type 1 diabetes. Here immunoSEQ multiplex PCR was the method, and the copy in TCRdb shows in-frame clones only, minus some. The sample has 550,000 to 850,000 clones; under 15% are singletons. Sequenced material: naive CD4+ T cells from blood. The origin of the receptors is a man aged 18 to 29 with type 1 diabetes. The CDR3 runs from the conserved cysteine through the conserved F or W. A D gene is named only where the DNA matches it firmly. Rows may omit the clone size; those that give it use once, few, many or a size class.

j_gene: TRBJ1-2
abundance: .
d_gene: TRBD1
v_gene: TRBV5-1
CDR3aa: CASSLHTGEPDYGYTF
CDR3nt: TGCGCCAGCAGCCTCCATACAGGGGAACCGGACTATGGCTACACCTTC

j_gene: TRBJ2-3
abundance: few
d_gene: TRBD2
v_gene: TRBV30
CDR3aa: CAWSRFGRGNTDTQYF
CDR3nt: TGTGCCTGGAGTCGGTTTGGGCGGGGGAACACAGATACGCAGTATTTT

j_gene: TRBJ1-1
abundance: .
d_gene: .
v_gene: TRBV7-8
CDR3aa: CACSSLDGNTEAFF
CDR3nt: TGTGCCTGCAGCTCCTTGGACGGGAACACTGAAGCTTTCTTT

j_gene: TRBJ1-1
abundance: .
d_gene: .
v_gene: TRBV7-2
CDR3aa: CASSLLGLGAFF
CDR3nt: TGTGCCAGCAGCTTACTAGGGTTGGGAGCTTTCTTT

j_gene: TRBJ2-5
abundance: few
d_gene: .
v_gene: TRBV11-2
CDR3aa: CASSLNRAVITETQYF
CDR3nt: TGTGCCAGCAGCTTAAACAGGGCGGTAATTACGGAGACCCAGTACTTC

j_gene: TRBJ1-5
abundance: .
d_gene: .
v_gene: TRBV5-8
CDR3aa: CASSWGEDQPQHF
CDR3nt: TGTGCCAGCAGCTGGGGGGAGGATCAGCCCCAGCATTTT

j_gene: TRBJ1-5
abundance: .
d_gene: .
v_gene: TRBV27
CDR3aa: CASSPTGQSYSNQPQHF
CDR3nt: TGTGCCAGCAGTCCCACCGGACAGAGTTATAGCAATCAGCCCCAGCATTTT

j_gene: TRBJ2-7
abundance: .
d_gene: TRBD2
v_gene: TRBV10-3
CDR3aa: CAISGDSGGAPSTTQQYF
CDR3nt: TGTGCCATCAGTGGGGATAGCGGGGGGGCCCCTTCTACTACGCAGCAGTACTTC

j_gene: TRBJ2-1
abundance: few
d_gene: TRBD2
v_gene: TRBV2
CDR3aa: CASSGGGQDSYNEQFF
CDR3nt: TGTGCCAGCAGTGGCGGGGGGCAAGACTCCTACAATGAGCAGTTCTTC

j_gene: TRBJ2-1
abundance: few
d_gene: TRBD2
v_gene: TRBV30
CDR3aa: CAAVLAGGNEQFF
CDR3nt: TGTGCGGCGGTACTAGCGGGGGGCAATGAGCAGTTCTTC

j_gene: TRBJ2-6
abundance: .
d_gene: .
v_gene: TRBV7-2
CDR3aa: CASSSPRGGGPGANVLTF
CDR3nt: TGTGCCAGCAGCTCCCCCCGGGGTGGGGGCCCTGGGGCCAACGTCCTGACTTTC

j_gene: TRBJ2-3
abundance: .
d_gene: .
v_gene: TRBV18
CDR3aa: CASSPQTASTDTQYF
CDR3nt: TGTGCCAGCTCACCCCAGACAGCATCCACAGATACGCAGTATTTT

j_gene: TRBJ1-4
abundance: .
d_gene: .
v_gene: TRBV18
CDR3aa: CASSPTAATNEKLFF
CDR3nt: TGTGCCAGCTCACCGACGGCTGCAACTAATGAAAAACTGTTTTTT

j_gene: TRBJ1-1
abundance: .
d_gene: TRBD1
v_gene: TRBV2
CDR3aa: CASSEGNRGTEAFF
CDR3nt: TGTGCCAGCAGTGAAGGGAACAGGGGAACTGAAGCTTTCTTT

j_gene: TRBJ1-4
abundance: few
d_gene: .
v_gene: TRBV7-3
CDR3aa: CASSTGAGGKLFF
CDR3nt: TGTGCCAGCAGCACCGGGGCTGGAGGAAAACTGTTTTTT

j_gene: TRBJ2-7
abundance: few
d_gene: .
v_gene: TRBV27
CDR3aa: CASRPQKEREQYF
CDR3nt: TGTGCCAGCAGGCCCCAAAAAGAGAGGGAGCAGTACTTC

j_gene: TRBJ2-7
abundance: .
d_gene: .
v_gene: TRBV19
CDR3aa: CASSIGRSYEQYF
CDR3nt: TGTGCCAGTAGTATCGGTCGTAGCTACGAGCAGTACTTC

j_gene: TRBJ1-2
abundance: .
d_gene: .
v_gene: TRBV29-1
CDR3aa: CSVARFPGYTF
CDR3nt: TGCAGCGTTGCCCGCTTTCCCGGCTACACCTTC

j_gene: TRBJ2-2
abundance: few
d_gene: .
v_gene: TRBV4-1
CDR3aa: CASSQDYRDPNTGELFF
CDR3nt: TGCGCCAGCAGCCAAGATTACAGGGACCCAAACACCGGGGAGCTGTTTTTT

j_gene: TRBJ1-2
abundance: few
d_gene: .
v_gene: TRBV5-4
CDR3aa: CASSVETGYTF
CDR3nt: TGTGCCAGCAGCGTTGAGACAGGCTACACCTTC

j_gene: TRBJ1-2
abundance: .
d_gene: TRBD1
v_gene: TRBV7-9
CDR3aa: CASSPGQGDGYTF
CDR3nt: TGTGCCAGCAGCCCCGGACAGGGGGACGGCTACACCTTC

j_gene: TRBJ1-5
abundance: .
d_gene: TRBD1
v_gene: TRBV4-1
CDR3aa: CASSQDLQGHRGNQPQHF
CDR3nt: TGCGCCAGCAGCCAAGATCTACAGGGGCATAGAGGCAATCAGCCCCAGCATTTT

j_gene: TRBJ2-4
abundance: few
d_gene: TRBD2
v_gene: TRBV25-1
CDR3aa: CASARGGVEQNIQYF
CDR3nt: TGTGCCAGTGCGCGGGGGGGAGTGGAGCAAAACATTCAGTACTTC

j_gene: TRBJ2-7
abundance: .
d_gene: .
v_gene: TRBV10-3
CDR3aa: CAITTGLGYEQYF
CDR3nt: TGTGCCATCACCACGGGACTCGGCTACGAGCAGTACTTC

j_gene: TRBJ2-7
abundance: .
d_gene: .
v_gene: TRBV5-8
CDR3aa: CASSQILRDISSYEQYF
CDR3nt: TGTGCCAGCAGCCAGATTTTGCGGGACATTAGCTCCTACGAGCAGTACTTC

j_gene: TRBJ2-7
abundance: few
d_gene: .
v_gene: TRBV29-1
CDR3aa: CSVDHSGYEQYF
CDR3nt: TGCAGCGTTGATCACAGTGGCTACGAGCAGTACTTC

j_gene: TRBJ1-5
abundance: few
d_gene: .
v_gene: TRBV27
CDR3aa: CASSLTWRGNGNQPQHF
CDR3nt: TGTGCCAGCAGTTTAACCTGGCGGGGGAACGGCAATCAGCCCCAGCATTTT

j_gene: TRBJ2-1
abundance: .
d_gene: .
v_gene: TRBV6-5
CDR3aa: CASSEEQFF
CDR3nt: TGTGCCAGCAGTGAGGAGCAGTTCTTC

j_gene: TRBJ2-3
abundance: few
d_gene: .
v_gene: TRBV9
CDR3aa: CASSVSLVPGERESSTDTQYF
CDR3nt: TGTGCCAGCAGCGTCAGTTTGGTTCCTGGAGAAAGGGAGTCTAGCACAGATACGCAGTATTTT

j_gene: TRBJ2-3
abundance: .
d_gene: .
v_gene: TRBV7-9
CDR3aa: CASSAWDPTTDTQYF
CDR3nt: TGTGCCAGCAGCGCCTGGGACCCGACCACAGATACGCAGTATTTT

j_gene: TRBJ1-1
abundance: .
d_gene: TRBD1
v_gene: TRBV11-3
CDR3aa: CAITQGQGTEAFF
CDR3nt: TGTGCCATCACACAGGGGCAGGGAACTGAAGCTTTCTTT

j_gene: TRBJ2-3
abundance: few
d_gene: TRBD1
v_gene: TRBV29-1
CDR3aa: CSVGTGRLTDTQYF
CDR3nt: TGCAGCGTTGGGACAGGGAGGCTTACAGATACGCAGTATTTT

j_gene: TRBJ2-7
abundance: .
d_gene: .
v_gene: TRBV6-5
CDR3aa: CASSRTESSYEQYF
CDR3nt: TGTGCCAGCAGTCGGACGGAGAGCTCCTACGAGCAGTACTTC

j_gene: TRBJ1-6
abundance: .
d_gene: .
v_gene: TRBV9
CDR3aa: CASSVRSNGNSPLHF
CDR3nt: TGTGCCAGCAGCGTCCGCTCGAATGGGAATTCACCCCTCCACTTT

j_gene: TRBJ2-3
abundance: few
d_gene: .
v_gene: TRBV7-7
CDR3aa: CASSLAPEDTQYF
CDR3nt: TGTGCTAGCAGCTTAGCCCCTGAGGATACGCAGTATTTT

j_gene: TRBJ2-5
abundance: few
d_gene: .
v_gene: TRBV28
CDR3aa: CASSHRGSWTQYF
CDR3nt: TGTGCCAGCAGTCACCGGGGTTCATGGACCCAGTACTTC

j_gene: TRBJ1-2
abundance: few
d_gene: .
v_gene: TRBV7-2
CDR3aa: CASSPPLPRGEDGYTF
CDR3nt: TGTGCCAGCAGCCCTCCCCTCCCTCGGGGGGAAGATGGCTACACCTTC

j_gene: TRBJ1-5
abundance: .
d_gene: TRBD1
v_gene: TRBV19
CDR3aa: CASAGQSGAGQPQHF
CDR3nt: TGTGCCAGTGCGGGACAGTCAGGGGCGGGTCAGCCCCAGCATTTT

j_gene: TRBJ1-6
abundance: few
d_gene: .
v_gene: TRBV28
CDR3aa: CASRRQYNSPLHF
CDR3nt: TGTGCCAGCAGACGTCAATATAATTCACCCCTCCACTTT

j_gene: TRBJ2-3
abundance: .
d_gene: .
v_gene: TRBV6-1
CDR3aa: CASSVPGTDTQYF
CDR3nt: TGTGCCAGCAGTGTCCCGGGAACAGATACGCAGTATTTT

j_gene: TRBJ2-1
abundance: .
d_gene: .
v_gene: TRBV29-1
CDR3aa: CSFGGVGEQFF
CDR3nt: TGCAGCTTCGGAGGGGTCGGAGAGCAGTTCTTC

j_gene: TRBJ2-1
abundance: few
d_gene: TRBD1
v_gene: TRBV6-5
CDR3aa: CASNLGQGGGEQFF
CDR3nt: TGTGCCAGCAACTTAGGACAGGGTGGAGGTGAGCAGTTCTTC

j_gene: TRBJ2-7
abundance: few
d_gene: .
v_gene: TRBV30
CDR3aa: CAWSVFGSGEQYF
CDR3nt: TGTGCCTGGAGTGTATTCGGTTCAGGCGAGCAGTACTTC

j_gene: TRBJ2-3
abundance: .
d_gene: .
v_gene: TRBV18
CDR3aa: CASSPPVVTDTQYF
CDR3nt: TGTGCCAGCTCACCACCGGTCGTCACAGATACGCAGTATTTT

j_gene: TRBJ2-1
abundance: few
d_gene: .
v_gene: TRBV18
CDR3aa: CASSPVSGEINEQFF
CDR3nt: TGTGCCAGCTCACCAGTGAGTGGGGAAATAAATGAGCAGTTCTTC

j_gene: TRBJ1-2
abundance: .
d_gene: .
v_gene: TRBV29-1
CDR3aa: CSVRQTGYTF
CDR3nt: TGCAGCGTACGACAGACTGGCTACACCTTC

j_gene: TRBJ2-3
abundance: .
d_gene: TRBD2
v_gene: TRBV5-4
CDR3aa: CASSAGTSGGRDTQYF
CDR3nt: TGTGCCAGCAGCGCCGGGACTAGCGGGGGAAGGGATACGCAGTATTTT

j_gene: TRBJ2-2
abundance: few
d_gene: .
v_gene: TRBV13
CDR3aa: CASSSTFRAAGELFF
CDR3nt: TGTGCCAGCAGCTCAACCTTCCGGGCGGCCGGGGAGCTGTTTTTT

j_gene: TRBJ2-3
abundance: .
d_gene: .
v_gene: TRBV7-3
CDR3aa: CASSLLPPTDTQYF
CDR3nt: TGTGCCAGCAGCTTACTCCCTCCCACAGATACGCAGTATTTT

j_gene: TRBJ1-6
abundance: .
d_gene: .
v_gene: TRBV6-5
CDR3aa: CASRGLINSPLHF
CDR3nt: TGTGCCAGCAGGGGACTGATTAATTCACCCCTCCACTTT

j_gene: TRBJ1-1
abundance: few
d_gene: .
v_gene: TRBV5-1
CDR3aa: CASSLATMNTEAFF
CDR3nt: TGCGCCAGCAGCTTGGCCACAATGAACACTGAAGCTTTCTTT

j_gene: TRBJ2-2
abundance: few
d_gene: TRBD1
v_gene: TRBV5-1
CDR3aa: CASSEGTGAGELFF
CDR3nt: TGCGCCAGCAGCGAAGGGACAGGGGCCGGGGAGCTGTTTTTT

j_gene: TRBJ2-7
abundance: few
d_gene: .
v_gene: TRBV9
CDR3aa: CASSPTVSSYEQYF
CDR3nt: TGTGCCAGCAGCCCGACCGTATCCTCCTACGAGCAGTACTTC